This TCR beta chain was sequenced in a study of vaccination and CD4 T cells after COVID-19. As for the study in general: Researchers treated cells with overlapping spike peptides taken from SARS-CoV-2, HCoV-NL63, HCoV-OC43 and HCoV-229E.

Germline lookup yields CDR1 MNHEY and CDR2 SVGAGI. The CDR3 consists of 12 residues. Trimming stripped 2 bases from V and 4 bases from J, with 6 bases between. This clonotype was counted a few times. The antigen is unknown. Regarding treatment: roughly ten-day PBMC culture with coronavirus spike peptide pools or control peptides (ViraFEST assay). Cultured CD4+ T-cell DNA underwent Oncomine TCR Beta short-read sequencing. TCRdb redid the calling of the PCR reads with MiXCR, one entry per CDR3 protein. The table lists roughly 19,000 distinct CDR3 sequences, approximately 60% of them singletons. The sample comprised CD4+ T cells from blood, cultured in vitro. This sequence was found in a human donor who had recovered from COVID-19. V and J are TRBV6-5 and TRBJ2-7, with D unresolved. For the CDR3, the DNA is TGTGCCAGCAGTTACGGACGTTACGAGCAGTACTTC. Amino acid sequence: CASSYGRYEQYF.